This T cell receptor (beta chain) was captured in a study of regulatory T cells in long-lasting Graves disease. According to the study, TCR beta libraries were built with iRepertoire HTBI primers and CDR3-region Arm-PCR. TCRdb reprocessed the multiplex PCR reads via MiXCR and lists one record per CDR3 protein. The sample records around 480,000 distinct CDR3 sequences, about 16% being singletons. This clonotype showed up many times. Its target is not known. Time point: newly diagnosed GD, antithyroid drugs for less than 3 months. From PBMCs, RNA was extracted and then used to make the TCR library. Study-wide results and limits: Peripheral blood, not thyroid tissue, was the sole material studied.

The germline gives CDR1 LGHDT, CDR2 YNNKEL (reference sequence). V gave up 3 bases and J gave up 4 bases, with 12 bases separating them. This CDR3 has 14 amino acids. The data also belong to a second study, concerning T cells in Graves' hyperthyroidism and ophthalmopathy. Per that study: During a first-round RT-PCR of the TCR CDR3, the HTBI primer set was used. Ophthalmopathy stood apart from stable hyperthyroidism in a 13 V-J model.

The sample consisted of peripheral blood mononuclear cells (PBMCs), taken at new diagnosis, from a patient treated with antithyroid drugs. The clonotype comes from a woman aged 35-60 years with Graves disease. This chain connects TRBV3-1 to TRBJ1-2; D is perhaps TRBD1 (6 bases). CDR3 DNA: TGTGCCAGCAGCCAGGGGGGGCTAATCTATGGCTACACCTTC. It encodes CASSQGGLIYGYTF.